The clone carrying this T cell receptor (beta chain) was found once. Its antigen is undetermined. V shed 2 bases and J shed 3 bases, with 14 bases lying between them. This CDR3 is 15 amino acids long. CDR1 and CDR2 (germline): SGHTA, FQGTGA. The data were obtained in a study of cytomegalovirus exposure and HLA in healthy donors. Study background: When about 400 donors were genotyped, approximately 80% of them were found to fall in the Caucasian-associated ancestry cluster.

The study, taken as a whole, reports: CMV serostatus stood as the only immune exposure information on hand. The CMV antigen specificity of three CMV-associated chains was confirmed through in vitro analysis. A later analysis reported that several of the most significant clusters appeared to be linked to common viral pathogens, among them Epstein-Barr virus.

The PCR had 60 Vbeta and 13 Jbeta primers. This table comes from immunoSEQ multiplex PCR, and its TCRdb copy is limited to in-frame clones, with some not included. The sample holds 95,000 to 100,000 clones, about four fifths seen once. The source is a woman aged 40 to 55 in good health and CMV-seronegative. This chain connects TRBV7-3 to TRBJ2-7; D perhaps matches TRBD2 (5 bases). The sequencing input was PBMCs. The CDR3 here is CASSLYPGERYEQYF. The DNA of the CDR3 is TGTGCCAGCAGCTTATACCCCGGGGAACGCTACGAGCAGTACTTC. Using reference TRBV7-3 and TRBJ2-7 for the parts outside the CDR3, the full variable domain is GAGVSQTPSNKVTEKGKYVELRCDPISGHTALYWYRQSLGQGPEFLIYFQGTGAADDSGLPNDRFFAVRPEGSVSTLKIQRTERGDSAVYLCASSLYPGERYEQYFGPGTRLTVT.